This TCR beta chain came from a study of T cells in Graves' hyperthyroidism and ophthalmopathy. A note on this clonotype: Antigen unknown.

Orbital computed tomography and thyroid ultrasound, together with serum TRAb and thyroxine and clinical symptoms, were used for diagnoses. Whole-study findings and limits: A model of 13 V-J pairs discriminated ophthalmopathy from stable hyperthyroidism. The blood repertoire included most of the expanded thyroid clonotypes above 0.001.

Template material for amplifying TCR beta CDR3 regions consisted of RNA transcripts. TCR CDR3 underwent first-round RT-PCR with the HTBI primer set. TCRdb re-analysed the multiplex PCR reads in MiXCR, keeping a single row per CDR3 protein. Altogether 530,000 or so distinct CDR3 sequences are present, over 15% being singletons, with the ten largest covering approximately 18%. This CDR3 is built from 18 residues. Germline V CDR1 and CDR2: LGHDT, YNNKEL (reference sequence). With V trimmed by 1 base and J by 5 bases, 14 bases remained unmatched. V is TRBV3-1 and J is TRBJ2-1; 7 nucleotides line up with TRBD2. The sequencing input was blood. The source of this sequence is a woman aged 18-29 years with Graves' ophthalmopathy. The CDR3, as DNA: TGTGCCAGCAGCCAAGCAGGGTTCGGCCCCCGGGAGGACAATGAGCAGTTCTTC. This encodes CASSQAGFGPREDNEQFF.